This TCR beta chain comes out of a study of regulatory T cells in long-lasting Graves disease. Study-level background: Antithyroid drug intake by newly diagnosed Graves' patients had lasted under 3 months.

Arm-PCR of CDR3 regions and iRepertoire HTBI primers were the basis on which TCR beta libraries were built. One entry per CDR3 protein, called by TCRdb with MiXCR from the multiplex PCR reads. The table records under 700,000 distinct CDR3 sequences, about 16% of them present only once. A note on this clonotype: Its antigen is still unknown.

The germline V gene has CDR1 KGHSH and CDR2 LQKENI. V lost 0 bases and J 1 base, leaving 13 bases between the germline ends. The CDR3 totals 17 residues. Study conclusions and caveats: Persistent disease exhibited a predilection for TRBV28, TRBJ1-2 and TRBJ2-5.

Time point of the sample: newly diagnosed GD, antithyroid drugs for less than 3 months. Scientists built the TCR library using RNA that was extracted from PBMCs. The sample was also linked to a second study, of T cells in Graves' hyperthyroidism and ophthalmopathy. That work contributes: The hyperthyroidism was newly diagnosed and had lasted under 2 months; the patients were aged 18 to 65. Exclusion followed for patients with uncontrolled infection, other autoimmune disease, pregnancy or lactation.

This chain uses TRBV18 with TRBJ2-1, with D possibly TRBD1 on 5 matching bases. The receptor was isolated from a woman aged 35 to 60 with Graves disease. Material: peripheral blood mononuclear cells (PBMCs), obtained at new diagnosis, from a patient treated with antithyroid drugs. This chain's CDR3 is CASSPPRWTQSYNEQFF. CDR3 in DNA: TGTGCCAGCTCACCACCCCGGTGGACACAGTCCTACAATGAGCAGTTCTTC.